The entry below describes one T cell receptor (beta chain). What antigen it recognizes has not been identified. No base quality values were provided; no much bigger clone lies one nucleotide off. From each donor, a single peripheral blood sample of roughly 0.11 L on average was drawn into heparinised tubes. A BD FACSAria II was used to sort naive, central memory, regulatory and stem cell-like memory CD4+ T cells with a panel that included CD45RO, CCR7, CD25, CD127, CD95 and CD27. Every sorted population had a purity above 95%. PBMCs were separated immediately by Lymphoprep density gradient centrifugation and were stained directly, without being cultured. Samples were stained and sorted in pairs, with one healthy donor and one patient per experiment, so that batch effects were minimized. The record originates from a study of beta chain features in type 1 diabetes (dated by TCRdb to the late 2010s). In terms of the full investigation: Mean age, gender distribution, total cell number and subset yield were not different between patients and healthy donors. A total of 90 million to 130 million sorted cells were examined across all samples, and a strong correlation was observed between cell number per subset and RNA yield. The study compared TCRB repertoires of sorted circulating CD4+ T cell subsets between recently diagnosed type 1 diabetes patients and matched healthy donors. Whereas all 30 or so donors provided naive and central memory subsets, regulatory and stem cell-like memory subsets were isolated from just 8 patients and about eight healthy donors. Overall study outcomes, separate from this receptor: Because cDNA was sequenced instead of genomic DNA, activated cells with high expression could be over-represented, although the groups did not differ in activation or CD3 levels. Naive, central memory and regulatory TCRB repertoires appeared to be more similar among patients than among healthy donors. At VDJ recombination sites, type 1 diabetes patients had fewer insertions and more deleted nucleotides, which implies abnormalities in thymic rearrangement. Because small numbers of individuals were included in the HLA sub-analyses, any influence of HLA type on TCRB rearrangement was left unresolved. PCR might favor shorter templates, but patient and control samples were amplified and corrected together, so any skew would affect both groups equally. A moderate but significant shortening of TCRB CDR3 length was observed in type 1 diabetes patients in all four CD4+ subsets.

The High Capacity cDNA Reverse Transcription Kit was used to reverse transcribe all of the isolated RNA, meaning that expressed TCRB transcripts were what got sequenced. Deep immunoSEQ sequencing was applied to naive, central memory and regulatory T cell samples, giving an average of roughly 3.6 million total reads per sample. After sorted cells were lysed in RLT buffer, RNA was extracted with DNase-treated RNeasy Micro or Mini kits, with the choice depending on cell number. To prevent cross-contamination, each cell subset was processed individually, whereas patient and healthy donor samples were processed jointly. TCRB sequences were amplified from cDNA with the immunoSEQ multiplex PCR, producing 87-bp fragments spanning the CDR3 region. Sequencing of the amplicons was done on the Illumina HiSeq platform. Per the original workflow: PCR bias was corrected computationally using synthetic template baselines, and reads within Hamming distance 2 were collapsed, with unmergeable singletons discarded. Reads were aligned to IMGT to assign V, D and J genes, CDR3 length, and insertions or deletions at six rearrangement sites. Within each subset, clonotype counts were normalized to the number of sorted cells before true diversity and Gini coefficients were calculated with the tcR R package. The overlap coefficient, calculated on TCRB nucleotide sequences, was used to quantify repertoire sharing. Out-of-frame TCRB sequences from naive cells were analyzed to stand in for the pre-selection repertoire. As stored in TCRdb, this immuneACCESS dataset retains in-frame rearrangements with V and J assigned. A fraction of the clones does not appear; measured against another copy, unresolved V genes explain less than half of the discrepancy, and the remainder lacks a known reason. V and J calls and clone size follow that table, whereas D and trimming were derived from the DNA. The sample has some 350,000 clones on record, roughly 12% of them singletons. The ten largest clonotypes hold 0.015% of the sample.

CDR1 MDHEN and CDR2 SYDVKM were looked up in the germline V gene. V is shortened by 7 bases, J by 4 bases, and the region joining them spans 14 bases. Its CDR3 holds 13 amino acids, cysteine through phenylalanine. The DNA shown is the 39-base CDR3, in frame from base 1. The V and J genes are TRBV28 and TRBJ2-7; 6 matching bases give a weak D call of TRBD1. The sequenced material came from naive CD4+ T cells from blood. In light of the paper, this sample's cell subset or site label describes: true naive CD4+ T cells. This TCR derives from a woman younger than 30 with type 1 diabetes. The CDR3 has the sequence CASTRQVGYEQYF. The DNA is TGTGCCAGCACACGACAGGTTGGGTACGAGCAGTACTTC.